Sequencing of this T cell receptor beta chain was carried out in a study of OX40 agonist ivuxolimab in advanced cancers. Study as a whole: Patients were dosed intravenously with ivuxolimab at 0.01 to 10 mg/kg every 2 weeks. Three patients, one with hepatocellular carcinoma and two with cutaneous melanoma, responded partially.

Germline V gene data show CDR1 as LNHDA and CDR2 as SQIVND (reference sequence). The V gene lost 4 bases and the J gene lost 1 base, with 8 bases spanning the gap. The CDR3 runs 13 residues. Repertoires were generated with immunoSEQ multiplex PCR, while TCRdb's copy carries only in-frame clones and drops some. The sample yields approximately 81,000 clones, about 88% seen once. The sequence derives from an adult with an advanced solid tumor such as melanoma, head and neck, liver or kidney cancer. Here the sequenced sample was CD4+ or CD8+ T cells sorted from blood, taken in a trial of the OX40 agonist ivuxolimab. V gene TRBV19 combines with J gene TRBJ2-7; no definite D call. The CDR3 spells CASSNYGSYEQYF. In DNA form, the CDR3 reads TGTGCCAGTAGTAATTATGGGTCCTACGAGCAGTACTTC.